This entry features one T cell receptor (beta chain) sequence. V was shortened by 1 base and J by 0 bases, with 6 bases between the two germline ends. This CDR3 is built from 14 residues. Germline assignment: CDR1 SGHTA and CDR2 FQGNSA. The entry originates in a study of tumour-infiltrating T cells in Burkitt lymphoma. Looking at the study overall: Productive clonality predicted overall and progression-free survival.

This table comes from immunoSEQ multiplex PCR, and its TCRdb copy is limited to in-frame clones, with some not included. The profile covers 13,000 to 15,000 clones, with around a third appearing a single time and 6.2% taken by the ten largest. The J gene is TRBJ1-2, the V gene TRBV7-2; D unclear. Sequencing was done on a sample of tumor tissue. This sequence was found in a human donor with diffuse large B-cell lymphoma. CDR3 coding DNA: TGTGCCAGCAGCTTAGATCCAGCTAACTATGGCTACACCTTC. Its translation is CASSLDPANYGYTF.